Shown below are 3 T cell receptor beta chains from a single sample sequenced in a study of T cell repertoires in cytomegalovirus infection. A single record per CDR3 protein comes from TCRdb applying MiXCR to the reads. The sample records about 200,000 distinct CDR3 sequences, roughly 9% being singletons. The sample consisted of PBMCs. These TCRs come from a human donor in good health (CMV status not recorded). Some clones in this sample may be carry-over from other donors' samples.

This clonotype was seen ten or more times. CDR3 in DNA: TGTGCCAGCAGCTTAACGGGCACTAGCGGGAGTCTACGGGAGACCCAGTACTTC. Its translation is CASSLTGTSGSLRETQYF. The V and J genes are TRBV7-3 and TRBJ2-5; 11 bases are shared with TRBD2. The trim removed 0 bases at V and 5 bases at J, leaving 11 bases unmatched. The CDR3 has 18 residues. The germline CDR1 and CDR2 sequences are SGHTA and FQGTGA. The full variable domain, completed using reference TRBV7-3 and TRBJ2-5, is GAGVSQTPSNKVTEKGKYVELRCDPISGHTALYWYRQSLGQGPEFLIYFQGTGAADDSGLPNDRFFAVRPEGSVSTLKIQRTERGDSAVYLCASSLTGTSGSLRETQYFGPGTRLLVL.

As concerns this clonotype: One end of the junction does not line up with germline, which may come from a read error. For the CDR3, the DNA is TGTGCCAGAAGTTCACAGACGACCGGGGAGCAGTACTTC. This sequence encodes CARSSQTTGEQYF. This chain links TRBV6-2 or TRBV6-3 with TRBJ2-7; D unclear. The germline V gene encodes CDR1 MNHEY and CDR2 SVGEGT. This CDR3 has 13 amino acids.

CDR3 DNA: TGTGCCAGCAGCTTGGGGGGACAGACTAGCACAGATACGCAGTATTTT. Protein sequence: CASSLGGQTSTDTQYF. The rearrangement joins TRBV5-4 to TRBJ2-3; TRBD1 agrees at 7 bases. Germline lookup yields CDR1 SGHNT and CDR2 YYREEE (reference sequence). The CDR3 totals 16 residues. J lost 0 bases, V lost 0 bases, and 4 bases had no gene match.